This T cell receptor beta chain was sequenced during a study of blood T cell repertoires in COVID-19. In the source study's methods: For nucleated cells, counts were estimated from reference gene primer amplification. Method: immunoSEQ multiplex PCR; TCRdb's copy keeps in-frame clones and lacks some. The V and J calls and clone size are taken from that table; D and trimming were inferred from the DNA. The sample lists some 380,000 clones; 88% were seen once. The study drew participants aged roughly 18 to 89 years from fewer than 30 US areas. The source is a woman in her forties with acute COVID-19. The sequenced sample consisted of PBMCs or T cells enriched from blood (not recorded which).

CDR3 sequence (DNA): TGTGCCAGCAGTGAGTCTAGCGGGGTGAGGGAGACCCAGTACTTC. This sequence encodes CASSESSGVRETQYF. V gene TRBV2 combines with J gene TRBJ2-5, with TRBD2 matching over 9 bases. V gave up 3 bases and J gave up 5 bases; unmatched junction bases: 7. There are 15 residues in the CDR3. Looked up from germline, CDR1 is SNHLY and CDR2 is FYNNEI.